This T cell receptor (beta chain) was observed in a study of spatial heterogeneity in lung cancer. As to time point: sample taken at primary tumor resection. TCRdb re-called the 5' RACE reads with MiXCR, one entry per CDR3 protein. This table holds 10,000 to 15,000 distinct CDR3 sequences, 5.5% to 8.5% found once. This clonotype was found many times. As yet, its antigen is unknown. Trimming took 7 bases from V and 4 from J, leaving 14 bases between them. Germline lookup yields CDR1 MNHEY and CDR2 SVGEGT. The CDR3 length is 14 residues. The study's findings and limits: Counts of expanded intratumoral alpha and beta TCRs tracked tumor mutation counts.

The rearrangement joins TRBV6-2 or TRBV6-3 to TRBJ2-1, with a possible D match to TRBD1 (6 bases). This TCR derives from a female donor with early-stage non-small cell lung cancer. This sample comprised lung tumor tissue, obtained at surgery. CDR3 amino acids: CASKTRDTYNEQFF. CDR3 nucleotides: TGTGCCAGCAAGACGAGGGACACTTACAATGAGCAGTTCTTC.